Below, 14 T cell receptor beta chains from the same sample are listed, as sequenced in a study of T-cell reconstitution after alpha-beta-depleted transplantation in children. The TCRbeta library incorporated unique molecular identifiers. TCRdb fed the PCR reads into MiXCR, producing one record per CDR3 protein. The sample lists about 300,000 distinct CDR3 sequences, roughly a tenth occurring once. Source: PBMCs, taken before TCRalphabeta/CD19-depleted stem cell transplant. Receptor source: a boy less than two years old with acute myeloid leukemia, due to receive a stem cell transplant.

This chain's CDR3 is CASSSQPWDTQYF. The CDR3 DNA is TGTGCCAGCAGCTCACAACCTTGGGATACGCAGTATTTT. The chain joins TRBV7-3 to TRBJ2-3; no firm D call. V lost 4 bases to trimming and J lost 6 bases, with 11 bases between them. CDR1 and CDR2 (germline): SGHTA, FQGTGA. The CDR3 is made up of 13 amino acids.

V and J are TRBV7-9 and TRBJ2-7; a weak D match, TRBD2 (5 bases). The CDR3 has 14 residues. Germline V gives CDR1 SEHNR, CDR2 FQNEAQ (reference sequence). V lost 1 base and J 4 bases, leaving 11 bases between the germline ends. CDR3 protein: CASSLVGSRYEQYF. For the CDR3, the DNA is TGTGCCAGCAGCTTAGTGGGGAGCCGTTACGAGCAGTACTTC. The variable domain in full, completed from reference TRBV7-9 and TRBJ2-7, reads DTGVSQNPRHKITKRGQNVTFRCDPISEHNRLYWYRQTLGQGPEFLTYFQNEAQLEKSRLLSDRFSAERPKGSFSTLEIQRTEQGDSAMYLCASSLVGSRYEQYFGPGTRLTVT.

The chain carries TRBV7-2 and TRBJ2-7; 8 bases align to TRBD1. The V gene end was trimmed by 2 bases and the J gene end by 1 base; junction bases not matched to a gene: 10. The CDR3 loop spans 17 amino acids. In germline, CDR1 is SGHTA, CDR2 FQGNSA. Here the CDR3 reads CASSLPGQAFFSYEQYF. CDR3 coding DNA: TGTGCCAGCAGCTTACCGGGACAGGCCTTTTTTTCCTACGAGCAGTACTTC. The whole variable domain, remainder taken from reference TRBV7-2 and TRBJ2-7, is GAGVSQSPSNKVTEKGKDVELRCDPISGHTALYWYRQSLGQGLEFLIYFQGNSAPDKSGLPSDRFSAERTGGSVSTLTIQRTQQEDSAVYLCASSLPGQAFFSYEQYFGPGTRLTVT.

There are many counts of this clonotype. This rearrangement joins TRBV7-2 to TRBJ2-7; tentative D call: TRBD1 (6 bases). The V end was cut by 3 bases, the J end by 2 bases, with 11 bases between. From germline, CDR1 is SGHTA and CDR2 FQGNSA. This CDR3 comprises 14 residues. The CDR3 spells CASSLPGVAYEQYF. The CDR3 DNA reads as TGTGCCAGCAGCTTGCCAGGGGTCGCCTACGAGCAGTACTTC.

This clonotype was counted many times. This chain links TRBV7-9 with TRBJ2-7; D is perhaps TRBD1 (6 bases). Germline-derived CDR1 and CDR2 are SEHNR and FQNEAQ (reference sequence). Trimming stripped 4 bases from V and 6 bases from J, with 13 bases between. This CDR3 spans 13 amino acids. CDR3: CASSYPTGPEQYF. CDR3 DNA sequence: TGTGCCAGCAGCTACCCGACAGGCCCCGAGCAGTACTTC. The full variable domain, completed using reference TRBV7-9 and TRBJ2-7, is DTGVSQNPRHKITKRGQNVTFRCDPISEHNRLYWYRQTLGQGPEFLTYFQNEAQLEKSRLLSDRFSAERPKGSFSTLEIQRTEQGDSAMYLCASSYPTGPEQYFGPGTRLTVT.

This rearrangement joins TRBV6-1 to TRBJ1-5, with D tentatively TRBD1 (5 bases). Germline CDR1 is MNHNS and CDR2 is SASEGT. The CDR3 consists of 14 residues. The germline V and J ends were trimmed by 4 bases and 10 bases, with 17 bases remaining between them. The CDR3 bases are TGTGCCAGCAGTGGGTTCCTAGGGGCAGCCCCCCAGCATTTT. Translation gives CASSGFLGAAPQHF.

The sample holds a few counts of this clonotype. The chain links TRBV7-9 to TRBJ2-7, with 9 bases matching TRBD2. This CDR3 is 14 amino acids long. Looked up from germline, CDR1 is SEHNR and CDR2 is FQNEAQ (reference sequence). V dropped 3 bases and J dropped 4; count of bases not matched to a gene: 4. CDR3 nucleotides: TGTGCCAGCAGCTTCGGGCGGGAGGGGTACGAGCAGTACTTC. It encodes CASSFGREGYEQYF.

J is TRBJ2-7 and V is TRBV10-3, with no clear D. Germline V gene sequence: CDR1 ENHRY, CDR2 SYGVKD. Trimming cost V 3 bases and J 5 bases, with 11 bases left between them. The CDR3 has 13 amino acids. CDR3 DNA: TGTGCCATCAGTGACTGGGGTATGGACGAGCAGTACTTC. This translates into CAISDWGMDEQYF.

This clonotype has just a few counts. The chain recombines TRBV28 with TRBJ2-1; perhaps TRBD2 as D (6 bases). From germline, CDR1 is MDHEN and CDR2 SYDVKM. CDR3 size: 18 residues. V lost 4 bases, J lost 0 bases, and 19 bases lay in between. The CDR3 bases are TGTGCCAGCAGTTCTTTTTTTAGCGGCGGATACTCCTACAATGAGCAGTTCTTC. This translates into CASSSFFSGGYSYNEQFF.

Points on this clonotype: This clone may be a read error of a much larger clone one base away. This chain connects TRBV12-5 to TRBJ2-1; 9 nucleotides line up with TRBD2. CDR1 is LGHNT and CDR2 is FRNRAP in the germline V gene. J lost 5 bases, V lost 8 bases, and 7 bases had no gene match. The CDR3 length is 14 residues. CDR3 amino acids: CASRLGLAHNEQFF. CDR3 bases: TGTGCTAGTCGTCTCGGACTAGCGCACAATGAGCAGTTCTTC.

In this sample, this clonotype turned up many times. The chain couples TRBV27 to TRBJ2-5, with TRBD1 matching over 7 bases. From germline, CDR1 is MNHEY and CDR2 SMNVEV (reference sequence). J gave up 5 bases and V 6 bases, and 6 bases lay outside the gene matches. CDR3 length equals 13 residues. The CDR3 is CASSWGQSETQYF. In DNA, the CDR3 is TGTGCCAGCAGCTGGGGACAGAGCGAGACCCAGTACTTC.

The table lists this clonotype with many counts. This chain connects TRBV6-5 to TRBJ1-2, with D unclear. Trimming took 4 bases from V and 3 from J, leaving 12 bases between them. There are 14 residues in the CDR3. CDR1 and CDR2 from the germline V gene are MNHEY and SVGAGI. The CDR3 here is CASSFDGVHYGYTF. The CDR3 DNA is TGTGCCAGCAGTTTCGACGGGGTCCACTATGGCTACACCTTC.

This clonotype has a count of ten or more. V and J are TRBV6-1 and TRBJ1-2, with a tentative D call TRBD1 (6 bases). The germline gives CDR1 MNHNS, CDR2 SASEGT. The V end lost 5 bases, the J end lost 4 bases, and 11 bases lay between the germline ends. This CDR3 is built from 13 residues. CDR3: CASSRGGIYGYTF. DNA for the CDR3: TGTGCCAGCAGTCGAGGGGGGATCTATGGCTACACCTTC.

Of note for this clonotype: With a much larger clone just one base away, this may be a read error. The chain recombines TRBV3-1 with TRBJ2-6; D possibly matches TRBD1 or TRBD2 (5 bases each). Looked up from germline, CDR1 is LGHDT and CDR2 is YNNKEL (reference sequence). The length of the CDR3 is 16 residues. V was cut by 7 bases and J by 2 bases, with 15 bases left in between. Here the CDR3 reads CASTWDGRTGANVLTF. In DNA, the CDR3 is TGTGCCAGCACCTGGGACGGTCGAACTGGGGCCAACGTCCTGACTTTC.